These T cell receptor beta chains were read from a single sample in a study of glioma-infiltrating T cells after dendritic cell vaccination. Repertoires were generated with immunoSEQ multiplex PCR, while TCRdb's copy carries only in-frame clones and drops some. The sample shows 85,000 to 110,000 clones, around 81% of them seen only once. The material sequenced was blood, taken before dendritic cell vaccination. The source of these receptors is a human donor with glioblastoma. Both conserved end residues are part of each CDR3.

j_call	v_call	cdr3_aa
TRBJ1-2	TRBV30	CAWTPPGQGAVGYTF
TRBJ2-1	TRBV5-1	CASSLEGGPNEQFF
TRBJ1-1	TRBV5-8	CASRRRAGNTEAFF
TRBJ2-7	TRBV19	CASSTTGFYEQYF
TRBJ2-2	TRBV2	CASRNKTGGGELFF
TRBJ2-5	TRBV7-2	CASSARLAETQYF
TRBJ2-1	TRBV20-1	CSAAHRGRFF
TRBJ1-2	TRBV7-6	CASSVQGTDYGYTF
TRBJ2-2	TRBV10-1	CASSYSGGTGELFF
TRBJ2-1	TRBV11-2	CASSPSGSYNEQFF
TRBJ1-4	TRBV19	CASSIQFWTADTATNEKLFF
TRBJ1-2	TRBV5-6	CASSFGQGFGYTF
TRBJ2-7	TRBV6-5	CASSRDRGIYEQYF
TRBJ2-4	TRBV5-1	CASSYSGFVKNIQYF
TRBJ2-5	TRBV7-2	CASSPPNQETQYF
TRBJ2-3	TRBV5-1	CASSPEGTGRDTQYF
TRBJ1-2	TRBV19	CASSVPGQGSNYGYTF
TRBJ2-7	TRBV7-2	CASSSRRSGNSYEQYF
TRBJ1-2	TRBV11-2	CASSSVSGGNYGYTF
TRBJ2-2	TRBV25-1	CASNPQGASGELFF
TRBJ1-5	TRBV6-5	CASSSRQDSNQPQHF
TRBJ2-3	TRBV7-2	CASSLSVTGLAGDTDTQYF